These T cell receptor beta chains were read from a single sample in a study of cytomegalovirus exposure and HLA in healthy donors. This table comes from immunoSEQ multiplex PCR, and its TCRdb copy is limited to in-frame clones, with some not included. The profile shows 130,000 or so clones, about four fifths of them singletons. The sequenced sample consisted of PBMCs. All receptors derive from a man in his thirties or forties in good health and CMV-seronegative. Both conserved end residues are part of each CDR3. A D gene is named only where the DNA matches it firmly. Size values are once, few and many counts, or a class for expanded clones, and some rows have none.

size,D,J,V,DNA,CDR3
.,.,TRBJ1-6,TRBV28,TGTGCCAGCATCAGGGGAAATTCACCCCTCCACTTT,CASIRGNSPLHF
.,TRBD1,TRBJ1-6,TRBV7-2,TGTGCCAGCAGTATTGGACAGGGCAATAATTCACCCCTCCACTTT,CASSIGQGNNSPLHF
.,.,TRBJ2-7,TRBV6-5,TGTGCCAGCAGTTACGGACAACACTACGAGCAGTACTTC,CASSYGQHYEQYF
.,.,TRBJ1-2,TRBV7-9,TGTGCCAGCAGCTCTGCTCTAGGCGGCTACACCTTC,CASSSALGGYTF
.,.,TRBJ2-7,TRBV25-1,TGTGCCAGCAGTGAATTAGGGGGTGGTTACGAGCAGTACTTC,CASSELGGGYEQYF
.,TRBD1,TRBJ1-1,TRBV19,TGTGCCAGTAGACAGGGGGCGGTTGAAGCTTTCTTT,CASRQGAVEAFF
.,.,TRBJ2-7,TRBV13,TGTGCCAGCAGCCCCCAGGGGTTTCAAAACGAGCAGTACTTC,CASSPQGFQNEQYF
few,TRBD2,TRBJ2-7,TRBV7-2,TGTGCCAGCAGCCCGACGGGACTAGCGGACGCCTACGAGCAGTACTTC,CASSPTGLADAYEQYF
.,.,TRBJ2-2,TRBV4-2,TGTGCCAGCAGCCAAGGGGGAGGAGCCGGGGAGCTGTTTTTT,CASSQGGGAGELFF
.,TRBD1,TRBJ2-1,TRBV5-1,TGCGCCAGCCGGGACAGCAGTCTATACAATGAGCAGTTCTTC,CASRDSSLYNEQFF
.,TRBD2,TRBJ2-1,TRBV7-9,TGTGCCAGCAGCTTAGCGGCGGGGGGGTACAATGAGCAGTTCTTC,CASSLAAGGYNEQFF
.,.,TRBJ2-3,TRBV30,TGTGCCTGGGCCGCCCCCGGGCAGGGGGGAAGAGATACGCAGTATTTT,CAWAAPGQGGRDTQYF
few,.,TRBJ1-4,TRBV5-6,TGTGCCAGCAGCTTGTGGTCGGATGAAAAACTGTTTTTT,CASSLWSDEKLFF
few,.,TRBJ2-7,TRBV10-3,TGTGCCATCAGTGATGTCCGGGGTAGGCTCTACGAGCAGTACTTC,CAISDVRGRLYEQYF
.,TRBD1,TRBJ2-7,TRBV4-3,TGCGCCAGCAGCCAGATTACAGGGGGCTCTTACGAGCAGTACTTC,CASSQITGGSYEQYF
.,.,TRBJ2-7,TRBV11-2,TGTGCCAGCAGCTCCCCTCAGGCAGGGTATTCCTACGAGCAGTACTTC,CASSSPQAGYSYEQYF
few,.,TRBJ2-3,TRBV11-2,TGTGCCAGCAGCTTTGAATACGGGGTACTCACAGATACGCAGTATTTT,CASSFEYGVLTDTQYF
.,TRBD2,TRBJ2-1,TRBV6-4,TGTGCCAGCAGCTCCGGGACTAGCGCCTACAATGAGCAGTTCTTC,CASSSGTSAYNEQFF
.,TRBD1,TRBJ2-1,TRBV19,TGTGCCAGTAGTATAGGGGGGACAGGGAGGTACAATGAGCAGTTCTTC,CASSIGGTGRYNEQFF
once,.,TRBJ1-2,TRBV7-9,TGTGCCAGCAGCTTAGGTCGGGGTAACTATGGCTACACCTTC,CASSLGRGNYGYTF
once,TRBD1,TRBJ2-7,TRBV29-1,TGCAGCGTTGAGCCGTCGGACAGGGAGAAACATACCCTAGTTGGAGAGCAGTACTTC,CSVEPSDREKHTLVGEQYF
.,.,TRBJ1-2,TRBV27,TGTGCCAGCAGCCCTGCGGGGATCCCTGGCTACACCTTC,CASSPAGIPGYTF
few,.,TRBJ1-2,TRBV5-1,TGCGCCAGCAGCCTGGGACTTTATGGCTACACCTTC,CASSLGLYGYTF
.,TRBD1,TRBJ2-4,TRBV4-3,TGCGCCAGCAGTTACGGGACAGGGTCCGAAAACATTCAGTACTTC,CASSYGTGSENIQYF
.,TRBD2,TRBJ2-3,TRBV5-1,TGCGCCAGCAGCTTGGCAGCGGGAGCCACAGATACGCAGTATTTT,CASSLAAGATDTQYF
.,.,TRBJ1-3,TRBV9,TGTGCCAGCAGTCGGTCGCTGACTGGAAACACCATATATTTT,CASSRSLTGNTIYF
once,TRBD2,TRBJ2-7,TRBV27,TGTGCCAGCAGTTTGGGGACTAGCGGACATTACGAGCAGTACTTC,CASSLGTSGHYEQYF
.,.,TRBJ2-3,TRBV5-1,TGCGCCAGCAGCACCCACCCCCTCGGAGATACGCAGTATTTT,CASSTHPLGDTQYF
.,.,TRBJ1-2,TRBV5-1,TGCGCCAGCAGCTTGGTGGCAGGGGACACTAACTATGGCTACACCTTC,CASSLVAGDTNYGYTF
.,TRBD1,TRBJ2-5,TRBV14,TGTGCCAGCAGCAAACCCACAGGGGGCTGGGAGACCCAGTACTTC,CASSKPTGGWETQYF
.,.,TRBJ2-7,TRBV28,TGTGCCAGCAGTTTCACAGTCAGCTCCTACGAGCAGTACTTC,CASSFTVSSYEQYF
.,.,TRBJ1-1,TRBV28,TGTGCCAGTCTTACTCCGGGAGTTTACACTGAAGCTTTCTTT,CASLTPGVYTEAFF
.,.,TRBJ2-1,TRBV25-1,TGTGCCAGCAGTGAATATGAGAATGAGCAGTTCTTC,CASSEYENEQFF
.,TRBD1,TRBJ2-7,TRBV6-6,TGTGCCAGCAGTACGGGACAGCTGGGCGAGCAGTACTTC,CASSTGQLGEQYF
once,TRBD1,TRBJ2-1,TRBV4-2,TGTGCCAGCAGCTCGAGACCGTTTCGGGACAGGGTTTTAAATGAGCAGTTCTTC,CASSSRPFRDRVLNEQFF
once,TRBD1,TRBJ2-2,TRBV5-6,TGTGCCAGCAGCTTTGGGACAGCCTACACCGGGGAGCTGTTTTTT,CASSFGTAYTGELFF
.,TRBD1,TRBJ2-3,TRBV4-3,TGCGCCAGCAGCCAAGATTGGGCAGGGGGCGATACGCAGTATTTT,CASSQDWAGGDTQYF
.,TRBD1,TRBJ2-1,TRBV5-1,TGCGCCAGCAGCCAACCCGGGACAGGGATTGAGCAGTTCTTC,CASSQPGTGIEQFF
.,TRBD2,TRBJ2-3,TRBV10-3,TGTGCCATCAGTGAGTCTGAGGCAGAGGGAGGGACAGATACGCAGTATTTT,CAISESEAEGGTDTQYF
.,TRBD1,TRBJ2-2,TRBV4-1,TGCGCCAGCAGCCAAGAGACAGGGGTCAGAGCCGGGGAGCTGTTTTTT,CASSQETGVRAGELFF
.,.,TRBJ1-1,TRBV5-4,TGTGCCAGCAGCTTAAGTTGGGGGCGGACTGAAGCTTTCTTT,CASSLSWGRTEAFF
.,TRBD1,TRBJ2-7,TRBV29-1,TGCAGCGCCCAGACAGGGGGCTACGAGCAGTACTTC,CSAQTGGYEQYF
once,.,TRBJ2-7,TRBV29-1,TGCAGCCGTCTTATGGACTTCTACTACGAGCAGTACTTC,CSRLMDFYYEQYF
few,.,TRBJ1-5,TRBV7-9,TGTGCCAGCAGCCTAGGGGCAGACCAGCCCCAGCATTTT,CASSLGADQPQHF
once,TRBD1,TRBJ1-2,TRBV6-5,TGTGCCAGCAGTTACGAGGGACAGGGCCCCACCACCTTC,CASSYEGQGPTTF
.,.,TRBJ1-1,TRBV6-5,TGTGCCAGCAGTACCCTCGGGAGTAACACTGAAGCTTTCTTT,CASSTLGSNTEAFF
.,TRBD2,TRBJ2-3,TRBV2,TGTGCCAGCAGTGAGCGACTAGCGGATACGCAGTATTTT,CASSERLADTQYF
.,.,TRBJ2-7,TRBV20-1,TGCAGTGCCCCGGACAGCTACGAGCAGTACTTC,CSAPDSYEQYF
.,.,TRBJ1-5,TRBV12-5,TGTGCTAGTGGTTCACAGGGTAACAATCAGCCCCAGCATTTT,CASGSQGNNQPQHF
.,.,TRBJ1-1,TRBV27,TGTGCCAGCAGTTTACGGGGTGGCACTGAAGCTTTCTTT,CASSLRGGTEAFF
.,TRBD1,TRBJ2-3,TRBV15,TGTGCCACCAGTACTCGGACAGGGGGCACAGATACGCAGTATTTT,CATSTRTGGTDTQYF
.,.,TRBJ2-7,TRBV12-2,TGTGCAAGTCGCTTGCCTAGCGGGAGCTTCTACGAGCAGTACTTC,CASRLPSGSFYEQYF
.,TRBD1,TRBJ2-1,TRBV7-9,TGTGCCAGCAGCGTCCCTACAGGGGGCAATGAGCAGTTCTTC,CASSVPTGGNEQFF
.,.,TRBJ2-1,TRBV11-2,TGTGCCAGCAGCTTACACGGGCTGCGGGTGGAATCCTACAATGAGCAGTTCTTC,CASSLHGLRVESYNEQFF